One and the same sample provided the 28 T cell receptor beta chains below, sequenced in a study of T-cell reconstitution after alpha-beta-depleted transplantation in children. Molecular barcoding with unique molecular identifiers was used for the TCRbeta library. TCRdb ran MiXCR on the PCR reads and lists one entry per CDR3 protein. This table holds over 200,000 distinct CDR3 sequences, about a tenth found once. Here the sequenced sample was PBMCs from the stem cell graft donor, taken from the stem cell graft. These receptor sequences come from a human donor who donated a stem cell graft to a child with acute lymphoblastic leukemia.

This clonotype has ten or more counts. V usage is TRBV15 and J usage is TRBJ2-7; 12 bases match TRBD1. The length of the CDR3 is 15 residues. Germline V gene lookup returns CDR1 LNHNV and CDR2 YYDKDF (reference sequence). Losses at the gene ends were 3 bases for V and 6 bases for J; bases not matched to a gene: 6. The CDR3 DNA reads TGTGCCACCAGCAGGCTGGGACAGGGGGCCCTCGAGCAGTACTTC. It yields the protein CATSRLGQGALEQYF. Using reference TRBV15 and TRBJ2-7 for the parts outside the CDR3, the full variable domain is DAMVIQNPRYQVTQFGKPVTLSCSQTLNHNVMYWYQQKSSQAPKLLFHYYDKDFNNEADTPDNFQSRRPNTSFCFLDIRSPGLGDTAMYLCATSRLGQGALEQYFGPGTRLTVT.

This clonotype came up many times. The V gene is TRBV6-2 or TRBV6-3, the J gene TRBJ2-1; no reliable D call. This CDR3 is 13 amino acids long. The V gene lost 2 bases and the J gene lost 2 bases, with 4 bases spanning the gap. CDR1 and CDR2 from the germline V gene are MNHEY and SVGEGT. The CDR3 region is CASSYDTYNEQFF. DNA for the CDR3: TGTGCCAGCAGTTACGACACCTACAATGAGCAGTTCTTC.

The rearrangement uses TRBV4-3 and TRBJ2-2; TRBD2 aligns across 10 bases. Germline lookup yields CDR1 LGHNA and CDR2 YSLEER. Trimming took 3 bases from V and 5 from J; bases not matched to a gene: 6. This CDR3 is built from 16 residues. This CDR3 reads CASSHWGLAPTGELFF. CDR3 bases: TGCGCCAGCAGCCATTGGGGACTAGCGCCAACCGGGGAGCTGTTTTTT.

In this sample, this clonotype turned up many times. This sequence joins TRBV12-3 or TRBV12-4 and TRBJ2-3, with 7 bases fitting TRBD2. V was clipped by 2 bases and J by 4 bases; unmatched bases: 6. The CDR3 extends over 15 amino acids. The CDR3 here is CASSLLGGEADTQYF. The CDR3 coding sequence is TGTGCCAGCAGTTTATTGGGGGGGGAGGCAGATACGCAGTATTTT.

The sample holds many counts of this clonotype. This sequence joins TRBV6-1 and TRBJ1-1; 8 nucleotides match TRBD1. V shed 5 bases and J 0 bases; nucleotides not matched to a gene: 14. The CDR3 runs to 18 residues. Germline CDR1 reads MNHNS; CDR2 reads SASEGT. The CDR3 sequence: CASSRWDRPRQMNTEAFF. The DNA of the CDR3 is TGTGCCAGCAGTCGCTGGGACAGGCCTAGGCAGATGAACACTGAAGCTTTCTTT.

This clonotype was found a few times. The rearrangement links TRBV27 to TRBJ2-2; D uncertain. In germline, CDR1 is MNHEY, CDR2 SMNVEV (reference sequence). The CDR3 covers 14 residues. Trimming cost V 0 bases and J 7 bases, with 9 bases left between them. CDR3: CASSLSKGGGELFF. In nucleotides, the CDR3 is TGTGCCAGCAGTTTATCGAAAGGCGGCGGGGAGCTGTTTTTT.

This clonotype was picked up many times. J is TRBJ2-1 and V is TRBV5-1; tentative D call: TRBD2 (7 bases). V was shortened by 0 bases and J by 15 bases, with 22 bases between the two germline ends. This CDR3 region has 15 residues. Looked up from germline, CDR1 is SGHRS and CDR2 is YFSETQ. Here the CDR3 DNA reads TGCGCCAGCAGCTTGGACACGGGGGGCAGCAAGAAGTCGTTCTTC. Amino acids: CASSLDTGGSKKSFF.

This clonotype has ten or more counts. The J gene is TRBJ2-1, the V gene TRBV29-1; no reliable D call. From germline, CDR1 is SQVTM and CDR2 ANQGSEA. V was cut by 8 bases and J by 0 bases, with 17 bases left in between. This CDR3 region has 15 residues. The CDR3 DNA is TGCAGCATCCCCCGGCCCCCTAGCTCCTACAATGAGCAGTTCTTC. Residues: CSIPRPPSSYNEQFF.

The chain is built from TRBV2 and TRBJ2-1, with D perhaps matching TRBD1 (6 bases). Trimming stripped 6 bases from V and 6 bases from J, with 12 bases between. The CDR3 has 13 residues. Looked up from germline, CDR1 is SNHLY and CDR2 is FYNNEI. The CDR3 sequence: CASSLGAGNEQFF. CDR3 DNA: TGTGCCAGCAGCCTGGGGGCGGGCAATGAGCAGTTCTTC.

In this sample, this clonotype turned up a few times. The chain uses TRBV7-9 and TRBJ1-5, with a tentative D call TRBD1 (6 bases). The germline V gene encodes CDR1 SEHNR and CDR2 FQNEAQ (reference sequence). Between the trimmed V and J ends, which lost 4 bases and 7 bases, there was a span of 17 bases. There are 15 residues in the CDR3. The CDR3 spells CASSSRTVSGQPQHF. CDR3 nucleotides: TGTGCCAGCAGCTCCAGGACAGTTAGCGGGCAGCCCCAGCATTTT.

This clonotype has more than one count but fewer than ten. The chain links TRBV7-6 to TRBJ2-7; D unresolved. CDR3 size: 13 residues. Per germline, CDR1 SGHVS and CDR2 FNYEAQ. V lost 5 bases to trimming and J lost 0 bases, with 8 bases between them. In nucleotides, the CDR3 is TGTGCCAGCAGCCCAACTCTCTCCTACGAGCAGTACTTC. This sequence encodes CASSPTLSYEQYF.

The chain uses TRBV6-5 and TRBJ1-5; TRBD1 is a possible D gene (5 bases). This CDR3 is built from 17 residues. In germline, CDR1 is MNHEY, CDR2 SVGAGI. Trimming removed 5 bases from V and 4 bases from J, with 21 bases in between. CDR3: CASSPHTRFGGNQPQHF. The CDR3 region has the DNA TGTGCCAGCAGTCCCCACACCCGGTTTGGGGGAAATCAGCCCCAGCATTTT.

The chain carries TRBV11-1 and TRBJ2-3, with D maybe TRBD2 (6 bases). The germline V gene has CDR1 SGHAT and CDR2 FQDESV (reference sequence). V gave up 6 bases and J gave up 1 base, with 17 bases separating them. The CDR3 sequence is 16 residues long. The CDR3: CASSFVLAMGTDTQYF. CDR3 DNA sequence: TGTGCCAGCAGTTTCGTTCTAGCGATGGGCACAGATACGCAGTATTTT.

This clonotype was seen only a few times. This chain joins TRBV5-5 and TRBJ2-1; D remains unclear. V dropped 7 bases and J dropped 2 bases, with 4 bases sitting between them. The CDR3 extends over 11 amino acids. The germline CDR1 and CDR2 sequences are SGHKS and YYEKEE (reference sequence). The CDR3 loop is CASSPYNEQFF. The CDR3 DNA reads as TGTGCCAGCTCCCCCTACAATGAGCAGTTCTTC.

The CDR3 coding sequence is TGTGCCAGCAGCTCGGGACTAGCGGGGGGTCGATCCGGGGAGCTGTTTTTT. Translating it yields CASSSGLAGGRSGELFF. This chain joins TRBV11-2 and TRBJ2-2; TRBD2 matches at 15 bases. This CDR3 spans 17 amino acids. The V segment lost 4 bases and the J segment 6 bases; nucleotides outside the gene matches: 6. Germline CDR1 SGHAT, CDR2 FQNNGV.

This clonotype came up a few times. The rearrangement links TRBV11-2 to TRBJ2-1; D is undetermined. Per the germline V gene, CDR1 is SGHAT and CDR2 is FQNNGV. The CDR3 loop spans 17 amino acids. V was clipped by 0 bases and J by 8 bases, with 20 bases between them. CDR3 DNA: TGTGCCAGCAGCTTAGATAAATGGCAGGCGAGAAGCGATGAGCAGTTCTTC. It encodes CASSLDKWQARSDEQFF.

This clonotype has a count of ten or more. This chain connects TRBV25-1 to TRBJ2-1, with a possible D match to TRBD1 (6 bases). Germline CDR1 is MGHDK and CDR2 is SYGVNS. The CDR3 spans 11 residues. The germline V and J ends were trimmed by 6 bases and 9 bases, with 9 bases remaining between them. The DNA for the CDR3 is TGTGCCAGCAGAAACAGGGTTGAGCAGTTCTTC. It translates to CASRNRVEQFF.

This clonotype was found many times. The chain is built from TRBV7-2 and TRBJ2-1; the D is unclear. The V and J ends lost 3 bases and 4 bases respectively, with 4 bases between them. Per germline, CDR1 SGHTA and CDR2 FQGNSA. CDR3 length: 12 residues. CDR3: CASSFGYNEQFF. The CDR3 DNA follows: TGTGCCAGCAGCTTTGGATACAATGAGCAGTTCTTC.

This clonotype was counted a few times. V is TRBV6-5 and J is TRBJ1-1; 8 positions agree with TRBD1. Trimming cost V 7 bases and J 2 bases; bases outside gene matches: 9. Germline CDR1 and CDR2: MNHEY and SVGAGI. The CDR3 runs 15 residues. The CDR3 here is CASTSTGQANTEAFF. The CDR3 nucleotides are TGTGCCAGCACCTCTACGGGACAGGCTAACACTGAAGCTTTCTTT.

This clonotype was seen many times. The V call is TRBV5-1, the J call TRBJ2-7, with unresolved D. This CDR3 contains 11 residues. The V gene lost 4 bases and the J gene lost 4 bases, with 6 bases spanning the gap. Germline assignment: CDR1 SGHRS and CDR2 YFSETQ. CDR3 region: CASSQDYEQYF. CDR3 nucleotides: TGCGCCAGCAGCCAGGATTACGAGCAGTACTTC.

This clonotype was seen ten or more times. The chain combines TRBV12-3 or TRBV12-4 with TRBJ1-2; D gene uncertain. Deletions cut 3 bases from V and 7 bases from J, with 9 bases between. The CDR3 sequence is 12 residues long. In nucleotides, the CDR3 is TGTGCCAGCAGTTTGGCAGGTTTTGGCTACACCTTC. It is translated as CASSLAGFGYTF.

The chain has TRBV12-3 or TRBV12-4 and TRBJ1-5; a weak D match, TRBD1 (6 bases). The CDR3 sequence is 14 residues long. Trimming stripped 4 bases from V and 6 bases from J, with 13 bases between. CDR3 nucleotide sequence: TGTGCCAGCAGTTCACGACAGGCGGGTCAGCCCCAGCATTTT. Translated, it gives CASSSRQAGQPQHF.

J is TRBJ1-1 and V is TRBV20-1; D gene uncertain. V lost 0 bases and J 4 bases, leaving 12 bases between the germline ends. This CDR3 is built from 14 residues. Germline lookup yields CDR1 DFQATT and CDR2 SNEGSKA (reference sequence). The CDR3 protein is CSARDGAVPTEAFF. CDR3 DNA: TGCAGTGCTAGAGATGGCGCGGTACCCACTGAAGCTTTCTTT.

The rearrangement joins TRBV19 to TRBJ1-1; TRBD1 might be the D (5 bases). The CDR3 has 15 residues. V was shortened by 4 bases and J by 0 bases, with 12 bases between the two germline ends. Germline V CDR1 and CDR2: LNHDA, SQIVND (reference sequence). CDR3 protein: CASSKIGHLNTEAFF. CDR3 nucleotide sequence: TGTGCCAGTAGTAAAATCGGACACCTGAACACTGAAGCTTTCTTT.

V gene TRBV20-1 combines with J gene TRBJ2-5; no reliable D call. Germline V gene lookup returns CDR1 DFQATT and CDR2 SNEGSKA (reference sequence). V lost 3 bases and J lost 1, with 9 bases in between. The CDR3 loop spans 13 amino acids. The CDR3: CSASQAVQETQYF. DNA of the CDR3: TGCAGTGCTAGTCAGGCCGTCCAAGAGACCCAGTACTTC.

This clonotype was detected many times. The J gene is TRBJ2-7, the V gene TRBV12-3 or TRBV12-4; D is undetermined. There are 13 residues in the CDR3. Trimming pared 5 bases from V and 6 bases from J, leaving 14 bases between. CDR3 residues: CASSPHTASEQYF. CDR3 DNA: TGTGCCAGCAGTCCGCACACGGCCTCCGAGCAGTACTTC.

In this sample, this clonotype turned up many times. The CDR3 bases are TGTGCCAGCCGGCAGGGGGCAAGGAATTCACCCCTCCACTTT. It is translated as CASRQGARNSPLHF. The chain combines TRBV2 with TRBJ1-6, with 8 nucleotides matching TRBD1. Germline values: CDR1 SNHLY, CDR2 FYNNEI. V was clipped by 8 bases and J by 7 bases; unmatched bases: 7. This CDR3 is built from 14 residues.

The chain employs TRBV7-2 and TRBJ1-5; 7 nucleotides line up with TRBD1. CDR3 length equals 16 residues. The germline V gene has CDR1 SGHTA and CDR2 FQGNSA. The V and J ends lost 1 base and 7 bases, in that order; junction bases with no gene match: 10. CDR3 loop: CASSLVGSGGDQPQHF. The CDR3 region has the DNA TGTGCCAGCAGCTTAGTGGGTTCAGGGGGGGACCAGCCCCAGCATTTT.